Here is one TCR beta chain with its context. The target antigen is unknown. One junction end does not reproduce the germline sequence, and a read error may be involved. The CDR3 totals 13 residues. Germline CDR1 MNHNS, CDR2 SASEGT. Here immunoSEQ multiplex PCR was the method, and the copy in TCRdb shows in-frame clones only, minus some. The sample comprises fewer than 40,000 clones, 86% of which are singletons, and around 4.2% rests with the top ten. This entry belongs to a study of T cells in localized non-small cell lung cancer. Study-wide findings and caveats: It remains possible that heterogeneity exists, since only one tumor region was sequenced. Uninvolved adjacent lung showed the highest T cell clonality, exceeding tumor.

Sequencing was performed on peripheral blood, taken before any cancer treatment. V is TRBV6-1 and J is TRBJ1-5; D is unresolved. This sequence was found in a male donor older than 55 with stage III lung adenocarcinoma. As DNA, the CDR3 is TGTGCCAGCCGTGATAATAGCAATCAGCCCCAGCATTTT. Amino acids: CASRDNSNQPQHF.